A selection of T cell receptor beta chains follows, all from one sample in a study of blood T cells in healthy people across ages. TCRdb fed the 5' RACE reads into MiXCR, producing one record per CDR3 protein. In the table there are some 860,000 distinct CDR3 sequences, just over 55% of which are singletons. Sequencing input: blood. The receptors originated from a man aged 40-49 years in good health. The CDR3 runs from the conserved cysteine through the conserved F or W. The order of the fields is V gene, CDR3 protein.

>TRBV25-1
CASSDRGRGVADTQYF
>TRBV6-6
CASSYSAGYGYTF
>TRBV7-2
CASSTQIQGYNEQFF
>TRBV28
CASRPGGSEEKLFF
>TRBV4-3
CASSRLGGENQFF
>TRBV7-9
CASSLLTWTGSSYNEQFF
>TRBV6-1
CASSPLTSVTGTHGQFF
>TRBV5-1
CASSLKGQMNTEAFF
>TRBV5-3
CARSLRPRETQYF
>TRBV29-1
CSVEGGLAWGNNPNSYNEQFF
>TRBV25-1
CASGNPKGAATEAFF
>TRBV28
CASPPDRGYNEQFF
>TRBV20-1
CSASRDTFQPQHF
>TRBV7-6
CASSLVASGSVYEQYF
>TRBV24-1
CATSALTSGKYNEQFF
>TRBV20-1
CSASRGTVGSGANVLTF
>TRBV20-1
CSAKATSGVILAKNIQYF
>TRBV29-1
CSVWGSAYNEQFF
>TRBV6-5
CASSYSRWTSGTDTQYF
>TRBV20-1
CSAISGEASEHTQYF
>TRBV10-3
CAISEALLTAGAKNIQYF
>TRBV4-1
CASSQLSGENIQYF
>TRBV7-3
CASSFNRIMDTEAFF
>TRBV9
CASVPGHKNTEAFF
>TRBV29-1
CSFRDRGQGQTQYF
>TRBV20-1
CSAFATGRLETQYF
>TRBV6-6
CASNYYDGQPYGYTF
>TRBV21-1
CASGRQDRGQETQYF
>TRBV4-2
CASKKEGLSSYNEQFF
>TRBV28
CASSLGASNYGYTF